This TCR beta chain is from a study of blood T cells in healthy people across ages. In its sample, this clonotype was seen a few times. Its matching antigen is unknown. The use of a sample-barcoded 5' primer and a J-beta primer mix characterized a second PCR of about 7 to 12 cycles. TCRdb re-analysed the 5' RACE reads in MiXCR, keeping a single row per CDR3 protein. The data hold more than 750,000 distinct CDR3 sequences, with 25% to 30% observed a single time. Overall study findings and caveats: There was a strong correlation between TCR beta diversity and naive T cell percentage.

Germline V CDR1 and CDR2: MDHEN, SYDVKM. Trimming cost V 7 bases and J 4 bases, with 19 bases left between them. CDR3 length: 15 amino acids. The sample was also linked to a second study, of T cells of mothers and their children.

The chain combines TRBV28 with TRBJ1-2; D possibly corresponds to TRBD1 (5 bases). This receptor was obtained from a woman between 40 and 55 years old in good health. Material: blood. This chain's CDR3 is CASTSVAGRGYGYTF. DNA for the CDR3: TGTGCCAGCACCTCGGTGGCAGGGAGGGGCTATGGCTACACCTTC.